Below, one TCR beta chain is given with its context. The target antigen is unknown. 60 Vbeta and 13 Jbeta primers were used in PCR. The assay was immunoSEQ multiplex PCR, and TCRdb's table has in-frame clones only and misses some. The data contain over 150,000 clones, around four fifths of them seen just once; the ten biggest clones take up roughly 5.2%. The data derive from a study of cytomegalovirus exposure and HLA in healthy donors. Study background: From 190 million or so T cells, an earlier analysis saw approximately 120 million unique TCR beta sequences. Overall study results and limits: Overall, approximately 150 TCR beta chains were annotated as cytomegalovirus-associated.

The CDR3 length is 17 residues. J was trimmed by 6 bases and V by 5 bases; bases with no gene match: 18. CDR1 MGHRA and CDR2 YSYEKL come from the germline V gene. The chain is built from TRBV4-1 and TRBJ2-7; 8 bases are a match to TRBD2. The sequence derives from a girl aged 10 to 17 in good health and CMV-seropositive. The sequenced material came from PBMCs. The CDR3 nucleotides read TGCGCCAGCAGCACCCCCCGGGAGGGGCGGGAAACCCGCGAGCAGTACTTC. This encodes CASSTPREGRETREQYF.